A single sample gave rise to the 10 T cell receptor beta chains below, sequenced in a study of T-cell reconstitution after alpha-beta-depleted transplantation in children. Molecular barcoding with unique molecular identifiers was used for the TCRbeta library. Each CDR3 protein gets one entry after TCRdb re-called the PCR reads with MiXCR. The table lists tens of thousands of distinct CDR3 sequences, around 9.2% of them singletons. This material consisted of PBMCs, mostly from graft donor cells, taken 60 days after TCRalphabeta/CD19-depleted stem cell transplant. The receptor source for this set is a male patient aged 2-15 years who had a stem cell transplant for chronic granulomatous disease, so the T cells may come from the graft donor.

J is TRBJ1-1 and V is TRBV18; the D is unclear. The CDR3 is made up of 15 amino acids. Trimming cost V 1 base and J 3 bases, with 12 bases left between them. Germline V gene lookup returns CDR1 KGHSH and CDR2 LQKENI. The CDR3 coding sequence is TGTGCCAGCTCACCACACACGGCTCCGGACACTGAAGCTTTCTTT. This sequence encodes CASSPHTAPDTEAFF.

This clonotype ranks as medium-sized. The genes are TRBV15 and TRBJ1-5, with D perhaps TRBD1 (6 bases). From germline, CDR1 is LNHNV and CDR2 YYDKDF (reference sequence). This CDR3 region has 13 residues. Trimming took 3 bases from V and 8 from J, leaving 11 bases between them. Here the CDR3 DNA reads TGTGCCACCAGCAGCGCGGGGGGCGAGCCCCAGCATTTT. Translated, it gives CATSSAGGEPQHF.

The V and J genes are TRBV12-3 or TRBV12-4 and TRBJ2-1, with 8 bases identical to TRBD2. The CDR3 runs 13 residues. The V and J ends lost 6 bases and 10 bases, in that order; junction bases with no gene match: 8. The CDR3 DNA sequence: TGTGCCAGCAGACCCGGACTAGCTCAAGAGCAGTTCTTC. It is translated as CASRPGLAQEQFF.

This clonotype was found many times. V gene TRBV3-1 combines with J gene TRBJ2-1; 10 bases match TRBD1. Germline V CDR1 and CDR2: LGHDT, YNNKEL (reference sequence). The CDR3 consists of 16 residues. J lost 7 bases, V lost 0 bases, and 6 bases had no gene match. The CDR3 DNA is TGTGCCAGCAGCCAAGACGGGGGACAGGGGTTTAATGAGCAGTTCTTC. Its translation is CASSQDGGQGFNEQFF.

This clonotype was counted only a few times. The V and J genes are TRBV20-1 and TRBJ2-4; D gene uncertain. The CDR3 totals 16 residues. Germline CDR1 reads DFQATT; CDR2 reads SNEGSKA (reference sequence). V was clipped by 2 bases and J by 0 bases, with 14 bases between them. This chain's CDR3 is CSARSPAVLAKNIQYF. CDR3 nucleotide sequence: TGCAGTGCTAGATCCCCTGCAGTCCTAGCCAAAAACATTCAGTACTTC.

This clonotype was seen ten or more times. This sequence joins TRBV7-6 and TRBJ2-1; 13 bases are shared with TRBD2. Germline CDR1 and CDR2: SGHVS and FNYEAQ. The CDR3 sequence is 15 residues long. V was clipped by 5 bases and J by 10 bases; unmatched bases: 8. The CDR3 DNA sequence: TGTGCCAGCAGCATAGGACTAGCGGGAGAAAGGGAGCAGTTCTTC. Residues: CASSIGLAGEREQFF.

This clonotype was picked up many times. The chain recombines TRBV4-1 with TRBJ2-7; 7 nucleotides align to TRBD2. Germline V gene sequence: CDR1 MGHRA, CDR2 YSYEKL. Trimming took 1 base from V and 1 from J; bases not matched to a gene: 7. The CDR3 runs to 16 residues. CDR3 in DNA: TGCGCCAGCAGCCAAGGTGAGGGAGGGAGGTCCTACGAGCAGTACTTC. Amino acid sequence: CASSQGEGGRSYEQYF.

The chain couples TRBV2 to TRBJ2-3, with 7 nucleotides matching TRBD2. Germline V gene sequence: CDR1 SNHLY, CDR2 FYNNEI. The CDR3 is made up of 16 amino acids. V lost 2 bases to trimming and J lost 1 base; unmatched junction nucleotides: 6. As DNA, the CDR3 is TGTGCCAGCAGTGAATTAGCGGGCCCTGGCACAGATACGCAGTATTTT. Its translation: CASSELAGPGTDTQYF.

This clonotype was counted a few times. The rearrangement links TRBV12-3 or TRBV12-4 to TRBJ2-7; D is perhaps TRBD1 (5 bases). The CDR3 is 14 residues long. With 5 bases removed from V and 0 bases from J, the gap between germline ends came to 11 bases. CDR3 amino acids: CASSQGLYSYEQYF. The CDR3 bases are TGTGCCAGCAGTCAGGGATTATACTCCTACGAGCAGTACTTC.

This clonotype was counted many times. V and J are TRBV5-8 and TRBJ2-7, with 11 nucleotides matching TRBD1. From germline, CDR1 is SGHTS and CDR2 YDEGEE. Trimming at V came to 0 bases and at J to 7 bases, leaving 6 bases not matched to a gene. The CDR3 has 15 residues. The CDR3 reads CASSLAGTGGSEQYF. In DNA form, the CDR3 reads TGTGCCAGCAGCTTGGCCGGGACAGGGGGTAGTGAGCAGTACTTC.